Following are 30 T cell receptor beta chains from one sample sequenced in a study of graft-versus-host responses after intestinal transplantation. Libraries were prepared by immunoSEQ multiplex PCR; TCRdb keeps only in-frame clonotypes and omits some of them. Of about 85,000 clones detected, 80% to 95% appear once; the ten largest clones hold 7% to 8.5%. These receptors have no identified antigens. The starting material was unstimulated CD8+ T cells sorted from spleen or lymph node cells, obtained before transplant. Source of these receptors: a human donor who was the organ donor for an intestinal transplant.

The chain uses TRBV6-5 and TRBJ1-1, with 8 bases that match TRBD1. The CDR3 has 15 amino acids. Trimming took 0 bases from V and 6 from J; bases not matched to a gene: 6. Germline V gene lookup returns CDR1 MNHEY and CDR2 SVGAGI. The CDR3 sequence is CASSYSTGANAEAFF. The CDR3 bases are TGTGCCAGCAGTTACTCGACAGGGGCAAACGCTGAAGCTTTCTTT.

This chain links TRBV5-6 with TRBJ2-7; D perhaps matches TRBD1 (5 bases). The CDR3 has 12 residues. Trimming pared 4 bases from V and 3 bases from J, leaving 8 bases between. Germline loops: CDR1 SGHDT, CDR2 YYEEEE. The chain's CDR3 is CASSAQGYEQYF. The CDR3 bases are TGTGCCAGCAGCGCGCAGGGCTACGAGCAGTACTTC.

The chain carries TRBV21-1 and TRBJ2-3; TRBD1, the table's D call, was not compared with the DNA. TRBV21-1 is a listed pseudogene. The CDR3 extends over 15 amino acids. This CDR3 reads CASSKGSGSTDTQYF. CDR3 nucleotides: TGTGCCAGCAGCAAAGGGTCAGGGAGCACAGATACGCAGTATTTT.

The rearrangement joins TRBV7-8 to TRBJ2-7; TRBD1 agrees at 7 bases. Germline loops: CDR1 SGHVS, CDR2 FQNEAQ. The V segment lost 5 bases and the J segment 0 bases; nucleotides outside the gene matches: 7. This CDR3 is 15 amino acids long. The CDR3 here is CASSPLRQGSYEQYF. DNA for the CDR3: TGTGCCAGCAGCCCCCTAAGACAGGGCTCCTACGAGCAGTACTTC. Drawing the rest from reference TRBV7-8 and TRBJ2-7, the complete variable domain is GAGVSQSPRYKVAKRGQDVALRCDPISGHVSLFWYQQALGQGPEFLTYFQNEAQLDKSGLPSDRFFAERPEGSVSTLKIQRTQQEDSAVYLCASSPLRQGSYEQYFGPGTRLTVT.

The chain combines TRBV5-1 with TRBJ1-2; perhaps TRBD1 as D (5 bases). This CDR3 comprises 12 residues. Germline loops: CDR1 SGHRS, CDR2 YFSETQ. V was pared by 4 bases and J by 8 bases, with 12 bases between. The CDR3 DNA sequence: TGCGCCAGCAGCCCCTCAGGACACGGCTACACCTTC. Protein: CASSPSGHGYTF.

This clone was counted once. V and J are TRBV19 and TRBJ2-7, with TRBD1 matching over 7 bases. The CDR3 runs 15 residues. The germline CDR1 and CDR2 sequences are LNHDA and SQIVND (reference sequence). V lost 3 bases, J lost 3 bases, and 8 bases stayed unmatched. The DNA for the CDR3 is TGTGCCAGTAGTATTTTCGGGACAGCTAACTACGAGCAGTACTTC. Translated: CASSIFGTANYEQYF.

J is TRBJ1-2 and V is TRBV9, with 7 bases matching TRBD1. The germline V gene encodes CDR1 SGDLS and CDR2 YYNGEE. The CDR3 extends over 13 amino acids. V dropped 7 bases and J dropped 3; count of bases not matched to a gene: 6. The CDR3, as DNA: TGTGCCAGCGGCCCAGGGGGAGACTATGGCTACACCTTC. As protein: CASGPGGDYGYTF.

The chain couples TRBV5-4 to TRBJ2-1, with D unclear. Germline V gene lookup returns CDR1 SGHNT and CDR2 YYREEE (reference sequence). Trimming pared 0 bases from V and 3 bases from J, leaving 13 bases between. This CDR3 has 16 residues. The DNA of the CDR3 is TGTGCCAGCAGCTTGGATTTAGAGGCCCACTACAATGAGCAGTTCTTC. This encodes CASSLDLEAHYNEQFF.

The CDR3 coding sequence is TGTGCCAGCAGGTCGGGACAGGGTATCTACAATGAGCAGTTCTTC. Translation: CASRSGQGIYNEQFF. The chain joins TRBV7-9 to TRBJ2-1, with 9 bases that match TRBD1. Unmatched junction bases numbered 6, after V lost 6 bases and J lost 3 bases. Germline V gene lookup returns CDR1 SEHNR and CDR2 FQNEAQ (reference sequence). This CDR3 spans 15 amino acids. The whole variable domain, remainder taken from reference TRBV7-9 and TRBJ2-1, is DTGVSQNPRHKITKRGQNVTFRCDPISEHNRLYWYRQTLGQGPEFLTYFQNEAQLEKSRLLSDRFSAERPKGSFSTLEIQRTEQGDSAMYLCASRSGQGIYNEQFFGPGTRLTVL.

This sequence joins TRBV9 and TRBJ1-1; D remains ambiguous. The CDR3 has 15 residues. Germline V gene data show CDR1 as SGDLS and CDR2 as YYNGEE. Deletions cut 0 bases from V and 1 base from J, with 10 bases between. CDR3 sequence reads: CASSVASGQNTEAFF. CDR3 bases: TGTGCCAGCAGCGTAGCATCTGGGCAGAACACTGAAGCTTTCTTT. Full variable domain (remainder filled in from reference TRBV9 and TRBJ1-1): DSGVTQTPKHLITATGQRVTLRCSPRSGDLSVYWYQQSLDQGLQFLIQYYNGEERAKGNILERFSAQQFPDLHSELNLSSLELGDSALYFCASSVASGQNTEAFFGQGTRLTVV.

This clone was picked up one time. The V and J genes are TRBV6-5 and TRBJ2-3; the match to TRBD1 covers 9 bases. V lost 4 bases to trimming and J lost 3 bases; unmatched junction nucleotides: 5. CDR3 length equals 15 residues. The germline gives CDR1 MNHEY, CDR2 SVGAGI. The CDR3 sequence is CASSSTGTGTDTQYF. The CDR3 DNA reads TGTGCCAGCAGTTCCACCGGGACAGGGACAGATACGCAGTATTTT.

This chain uses TRBV27 with TRBJ2-2; D gene unclear. This CDR3 is 16 amino acids long. Trimming stripped 2 bases from V and 6 bases from J, with 16 bases between. Germline CDR1 and CDR2: MNHEY and SMNVEV (reference sequence). The CDR3 DNA reads as TGTGCCAGCAGTTTAAATTCCCAGGCGTGGGCCGGGGAGCTGTTTTTT. This sequence encodes CASSLNSQAWAGELFF.

This sequence joins TRBV6-1 and TRBJ2-1; 11 bases are shared with TRBD2. CDR1 and CDR2 from the germline V gene are MNHNS and SASEGT. The J segment lost 7 bases and the V segment lost 3 bases, leaving 20 bases of the junction unmatched. The CDR3 consists of 20 residues. The CDR3 spells CASSDTRLAGPLVIGNEQFF. The CDR3 DNA reads as TGTGCCAGCAGTGACACCCGACTAGCGGGACCCTTAGTGATCGGAAATGAGCAGTTCTTC.

This clone was picked up one time. The chain couples TRBV7-7 to TRBJ2-7; tentative D call: TRBD1 (6 bases). The CDR3 has 15 residues. Germline V gene lookup returns CDR1 SSHAT and CDR2 FNYEAQ (reference sequence). V lost 5 bases to trimming and J lost 2 bases, with 16 bases between them. The CDR3 DNA reads TGTGCCAGCAGCCGCAGGGGCCCTTTTACCTACGAGCAGTACTTC. It specifies CASSRRGPFTYEQYF.

The gene calls are TRBV4-1 and TRBJ2-1; 11 positions agree with TRBD2. V was clipped by 1 base and J by 9 bases; unmatched bases: 11. This CDR3 has 17 amino acids. Germline CDR1 is MGHRA and CDR2 is YSYEKL. As DNA, the CDR3 is TGCGCCAGCAGCCAAGTTGTAGCGGGGGGGCCAATATCTGAGCAGTTCTTC. The encoded protein is CASSQVVAGGPISEQFF.

J is TRBJ2-7 and V is TRBV7-6; TRBD2 is a possible D gene (5 bases). Looked up from germline, CDR1 is SGHVS and CDR2 is FNYEAQ. Deletions cut 5 bases from V and 4 bases from J, with 12 bases between. The CDR3 length is 13 residues. DNA of the CDR3: TGTGCCAGCAGCCTAAAAGGAGGATACGAGCAGTACTTC. Protein: CASSLKGGYEQYF. The full variable domain, its missing parts supplied by reference TRBV7-6 and TRBJ2-7, is GAGVSQSPRYKVTKRGQDVALRCDPISGHVSLYWYRQALGQGPEFLTYFNYEAQQDKSGLPNDRFSAERPEGSISTLTIQRTEQRDSAMYRCASSLKGGYEQYFGPGTRLTVT.

V usage is TRBV27 and J usage is TRBJ1-4; D is uncertain. CDR3 size: 12 residues. Germline CDR1 is MNHEY and CDR2 is SMNVEV (reference sequence). V gave up 8 bases and J gave up 6 bases, with 10 bases separating them. Here the CDR3 DNA reads TGTGCCAGCGGTCATGCCCATGAAAAACTGTTTTTT. Translating gives CASGHAHEKLFF.

Only one count was recorded for this clone. The rearrangement joins TRBV6-6 to TRBJ2-7; D uncertain. The germline gives CDR1 MNHNY, CDR2 SVGAGI (reference sequence). This CDR3 has 13 amino acids. Trimming removed 5 bases from V and 3 bases from J, with 11 bases in between. The CDR3 bases are TGTGCCAGCAGTCCCCCTGGCTTCTACGAGCAGTACTTC. Encoded protein: CASSPPGFYEQYF.

The chain has TRBV9 and TRBJ2-1; D unclear. Trimming stripped 0 bases from V and 2 bases from J, with 9 bases between. CDR1 and CDR2 (germline): SGDLS, YYNGEE. The CDR3 runs to 15 residues. The CDR3 here is CASSVGQSPYNEQFF. CDR3 coding DNA: TGTGCCAGCAGCGTAGGTCAGTCACCCTACAATGAGCAGTTCTTC.

The chain has TRBV19 and TRBJ2-2, with D perhaps being TRBD1 or TRBD2 (5 bases each). The germline CDR1 and CDR2 sequences are LNHDA and SQIVND (reference sequence). Deletions cut 5 bases from V and 4 bases from J, with 14 bases between. The CDR3 runs 15 residues. The CDR3 loop reads CASSVGQGATGELFF. The CDR3 DNA is TGTGCCAGTAGTGTGGGGCAGGGAGCCACCGGGGAGCTGTTTTTT. The full variable domain, completed using reference TRBV19 and TRBJ2-2, is DGGITQSPKYLFRKEGQNVTLSCEQNLNHDAMYWYRQDPGQGLRLIYYSQIVNDFQKGDIAEGYSVSREKKESFPLTVTSAQKNPTAFYLCASSVGQGATGELFFGEGSRLTVL.

DNA for the CDR3: TGTGCCAGCAGTCTTCGGAGGGACTACGATTTTACGCAGTATTTT. Translation: CASSLRRDYDFTQYF. The V and J genes are TRBV6-5 and TRBJ2-3, with 7 positions matching TRBD2. Trimming at V came to 5 bases and at J to 8 bases, leaving 13 bases not matched to a gene. Germline CDR1 and CDR2: MNHEY and SVGAGI. The CDR3 totals 15 residues.

V is TRBV7-9 and J is TRBJ2-7; D remains unclear. Per the germline V gene, CDR1 is SEHNR and CDR2 is FQNEAQ (reference sequence). The CDR3 contains 14 residues. The ends were cut back, 4 bases at V and 0 bases at J, with 10 bases in the middle. The CDR3 nucleotides read TGTGCCAGCAGCTCCCCGGCAGCCTCCTACGAGCAGTACTTC. Its protein is CASSSPAASYEQYF.

The rearrangement links TRBV6-5 to TRBJ2-5, with a tentative D call TRBD2 (6 bases). With 6 bases removed from V and 9 bases from J, the gap between germline ends came to 14 bases. The CDR3 runs 12 residues. CDR1 is MNHEY, CDR2 SVGAGI, per germline. The CDR3 is CASRNGGSPQYF. CDR3 in DNA: TGTGCCAGCAGAAACGGAGGGAGTCCCCAGTACTTC.

The chain recombines TRBV2 with TRBJ1-2; D might be TRBD1 (5 bases). The CDR3 is 13 amino acids. Germline V gives CDR1 SNHLY, CDR2 FYNNEI. V dropped 5 bases and J dropped 7 bases, with 14 bases sitting between them. CDR3 in DNA: TGTGCCAGCAGTCAGGGTGGTCTGTCTGGCTACACCTTC. Its translation is CASSQGGLSGYTF.

The chain links TRBV7-3 to TRBJ2-7; D ambiguous. V dropped 8 bases and J dropped 2 bases, with 13 bases sitting between them. The CDR3 is 13 residues long. The germline gives CDR1 SGHTA, CDR2 FQGTGA. CDR3 sequence (DNA): TGTGCCAGCGGAGTTGATGCAGCCTACGAGCAGTACTTC. Residues: CASGVDAAYEQYF.

The chain links TRBV21-1 to TRBJ1-1; TRBD1, the D gene given by the table, was not confirmed from the DNA. TRBV21-1 is termed a pseudogene. The CDR3 has 15 residues. The CDR3 here is CASSTRDRKVTEAFF. The CDR3 nucleotides read TGTGCCAGCAGCACACGGGACAGGAAGGTGACTGAAGCTTTCTTT.

The V gene is TRBV4-1, the J gene TRBJ1-1; D uncertain. Trimming cost V 5 bases and J 1 base, with 8 bases left between them. The CDR3 covers 13 residues. Germline lookup yields CDR1 MGHRA and CDR2 YSYEKL. CDR3 coding DNA: TGCGCCAGCAGCGCCCCGGGGAACACTGAAGCTTTCTTT. Protein sequence: CASSAPGNTEAFF.

This clone appeared once. The junction differs from germline at one of its ends, possibly a read error. This chain uses TRBV25-1 with TRBJ2-7, with D maybe TRBD1 (6 bases). This CDR3 is 10 amino acids long. Looked up from germline, CDR1 is MGHDK and CDR2 is SYGVNS. The CDR3 sequence is CASSSGQLFF. The CDR3, as DNA: TGTGCCAGCAGTAGCGGACAGCTGTTCTTC.

The rearrangement joins TRBV6-5 to TRBJ1-6; D perhaps matches TRBD1 (5 bases). Trimming took off 2 bases at V and 9 bases at J, with 11 bases between the two ends. The V gene's germline CDR1 is MNHEY and CDR2 SVGAGI. This CDR3 region has 14 residues. CDR3 loop: CASSYVAGSSPLHF. The CDR3 bases are TGTGCCAGCAGTTACGTGGCAGGGAGTTCACCCCTCCACTTT.

The V call is TRBV4-1, the J call TRBJ2-5; D is undetermined. The DNA matches TRBJ2-7 better at its end, which makes the J call doubtful. CDR3 length: 15 residues. Germline CDR1 reads MGHRA; CDR2 reads YSYEKL. CDR3 region: CASSRPGRLPYEQYF. The CDR3 DNA reads as TGCGCCAGCAGCCGCCCCGGGCGCCTACCCTACGAGCAGTACTTC.